This T cell receptor (beta chain) was sequenced in a study of neoadjuvant anti-PD-1 for oral cavity cancer. The germline gives CDR1 MNHNS, CDR2 SASEGT. The CDR3 totals 12 residues. Sequenced by immunoSEQ multiplex PCR; TCRdb stores in-frame clones only, minus some. The sample has some 15,000 clones, 71% seen once; the top ten hold almost 3%. In the case of this clone: One end of the junction varies from germline; a read error may be responsible.

Regarding time point: after neoadjuvant nivolumab, at surgical resection. Stage II-IVA oral cavity squamous cell carcinoma was new and untreated by systemic or radiation therapy. Patients had HPV-negative, locally advanced oral cavity squamous cell carcinoma. The receptor was derived from a person aged 40 to 85 with oral cavity squamous cell carcinoma. The material sequenced was PBMCs, taken after nivolumab (anti-PD-1) treatment. The chain has TRBV6-1 and TRBJ2-3; TRBD1 matches 7 bases. CDR3 region: CASSDGTASALF. The CDR3 DNA follows: TGTGCCAGCAGTGACGGGACAGCGAGCGCCCTTTTT.